This T cell receptor beta chain is from a study of blood T cell repertoires in COVID-19. Study background: The cDNA or gDNA used as material had been derived from T cells, B-cell-depleted T cells, or PBMCs.

V lost 5 bases and J 3 bases, leaving 8 bases between the germline ends. The CDR3 covers 13 residues. The V gene's germline CDR1 is KGHSH and CDR2 LQKENI. This clone was seen a few times. Profiled with immunoSEQ multiplex PCR; TCRdb holds only in-frame clones, not every one. This repertoire shows roughly 120,000 clones, over 65% found once; its top ten account for roughly 6%. Sequencing was carried out using peripheral blood. The clonotype comes from a man aged 65 to 85 with acute or convalescent COVID-19. This chain joins TRBV18 and TRBJ1-3; D is ambiguous. The CDR3 region is CASSAGNGNTIYF. Written as DNA, the CDR3 is TGTGCCAGCTCAGCCGGGAATGGAAACACCATATATTTT.